This is a list of T cell receptor beta chains from one sample in a study of cytotoxic CD8 clonotypes in ibrutinib-treated CLL. Only in-frame clones appear in the TCRdb table, and some are missing; sequencing was by immunoSEQ multiplex PCR. This table has over 140,000 clones, approximately 80% appearing once. Source: PBMCs, taken after 36 months of ibrutinib treatment. All receptors come from a human donor with chronic lymphocytic leukemia. CDR3s include the opening cysteine and the closing phenylalanine or tryptophan. The D gene is left open where the match is weak. Not every row has a clone size; where given, it reads once, few, many or a size class.

.	TRBV18	TRBJ2-7	.	TGTGCCAGCTCACCACCGAGGGGCAGGGATCTCTCCTACGAGCAGTACTTC	CASSPPRGRDLSYEQYF
.	TRBV13	TRBJ2-3	.	TGTGCCAGCAGCTTTGGCCCTTTAGCGGTGAGGAGGACAGATACGCAGTATTTT	CASSFGPLAVRRTDTQYF
.	TRBV5-6	TRBJ2-7	TRBD1	TGTGCCAGCAGCTTGCCTGGGACAGGGTTCCACGAGCAGTACTTC	CASSLPGTGFHEQYF
.	TRBV6-4	TRBJ2-5	.	TGTGCCAGCAGTGACTCCGGTGGTGGGATAGGGACCCAGTACTTC	CASSDSGGGIGTQYF
.	TRBV9	TRBJ2-2	.	TGTGCCAGCAGCGTATCTTCGGGGTTCACCGGGGAGCTGTTTTTT	CASSVSSGFTGELFF
.	TRBV4-1	TRBJ2-5	.	TGCGCCAGCAGCCAAGTCGCCTACCAAGAGACCCAGTACTTC	CASSQVAYQETQYF
few	TRBV7-3	TRBJ1-1	.	TGTGCCAGCAGCTGGCAGGTGAACACTGAAGCTTTCTTT	CASSWQVNTEAFF
.	TRBV9	TRBJ1-6	.	TGTGCCAGCAGCGTTGCGGGTAATTATAATTCACCCCTCCACTTT	CASSVAGNYNSPLHF
.	TRBV27	TRBJ1-1	.	TGTGCCAGCAGTTTCCTACAGGGGAACACTGAAGCTTTCTTT	CASSFLQGNTEAFF
once	TRBV18	TRBJ2-5	.	TGTGCCAGCTCACCCTGGACCGCGGGTCGTGAGACCCAGTACTTC	CASSPWTAGRETQYF
.	TRBV11-1	TRBJ2-5	.	TGTGCCAGCAGCTTAGGAGAGACCCAGTACTTC	CASSLGETQYF
.	TRBV2	TRBJ1-1	.	TGTGCCAGCAGTGATTTAGGGGGCACTGAAGCTTTCTTT	CASSDLGGTEAFF
.	TRBV5-1	TRBJ2-2	TRBD2	TGCGCCAGCAGCTTACGGGACTACACCACCGGGGAGCTGTTTTTT	CASSLRDYTTGELFF
.	TRBV4-2	TRBJ2-5	.	TGTGCCAGCAGCCTACCGAGGGGGGGACAAGAGACCCAGTACTTC	CASSLPRGGQETQYF
.	TRBV2	TRBJ2-7	.	TGTGCCAGCAGCGAGGAGGCTAGCGTTTACGAGCAGTACTTC	CASSEEASVYEQYF
.	TRBV19	TRBJ1-1	.	TGTGCCAGTAGTAGAGACACTGAAGCTTTCTTT	CASSRDTEAFF
once	TRBV6-5	TRBJ2-7	.	TGTGCCAGCAGGCCCCAGGCGGCAGGTGCCTACGAGCAGTACTTC	CASRPQAAGAYEQYF
.	TRBV4-2	TRBJ2-1	TRBD2	TGTGCCAGCAGCCCCTCTAACGGGGGGAGCTCCTACAATGAGCAGTTCTTC	CASSPSNGGSSYNEQFF
.	TRBV4-1	TRBJ2-7	TRBD1	TGCGCCAGCAGCCAAGATCTTTTCTCGGACAGGGCGCGGGAGCAGTACTTC	CASSQDLFSDRAREQYF
few	TRBV6-1	TRBJ2-5	.	TGTGCCAGCAGCGTACTAGAGACCCAGTACTTC	CASSVLETQYF
.	TRBV5-1	TRBJ1-1	.	TGCGCCAGCAGCTTTTCAGGGGCTGAAGCTTTCTTT	CASSFSGAEAFF